This is a list of T cell receptor beta chains from one sample in a study of cytomegalovirus exposure and HLA in healthy donors. Assay used: immunoSEQ multiplex PCR; TCRdb lists only in-frame clones, some missing. The data show over 250,000 clones, about 85% seen once. The sample taken for sequencing was PBMCs. The receptors shown here come from a woman aged 25-40 years in good health and CMV-seropositive. CDR3s include the opening cysteine and the closing phenylalanine or tryptophan. A D gene is named only where the DNA matches it firmly. Expanded clones are given a class, and other clones once, few, many or no size at all.

j_call,cdr3_length,d_call,clone_size,v_call,cdr3_nt,cdr3_aa
TRBJ2-7,16,TRBD2,.,TRBV5-6,TGTGCCAGCAGCTTTTCTAGCGGGAGAAGCTCCTACGAGCAGTACTTC,CASSFSSGRSSYEQYF
TRBJ2-3,16,.,.,TRBV7-8,TGTGCCAGCAGCTTAGGTCCGCGGGGAAACATCGGTACGCAGTATTTT,CASSLGPRGNIGTQYF
TRBJ2-3,18,.,.,TRBV6-1,TGTGCCAGCAGTGAAGAAGGTCGGGCGGGTCGTTCCCCAGATACGCAGTATTTT,CASSEEGRAGRSPDTQYF
TRBJ2-2,17,.,.,TRBV2,TGTGCCAGCAGATCAGGACTACTAGGAGGGGCCACCGGGGAGCTGTTTTTT,CASRSGLLGGATGELFF
TRBJ2-2,15,TRBD1,once,TRBV25-1,TGTGCCAGCAGTGGGGGACAGGGAATTACCGGGGAGCTGTTTTTT,CASSGGQGITGELFF
TRBJ2-1,13,.,.,TRBV7-2,TGTGCCAGCAGCCCCGACCTCTACAATGAGCAGTTCTTC,CASSPDLYNEQFF
TRBJ2-7,14,.,.,TRBV6-5,TGTGCCAGCAGGCCCGGCGGGGCTAACTCCGAGCAGTACTTC,CASRPGGANSEQYF
TRBJ1-5,13,.,.,TRBV28,TGTGCCAGCAGTGGAGGGAGCAATCAGCCCCAGCATTTT,CASSGGSNQPQHF
TRBJ2-7,16,.,.,TRBV14,TGTGCCAGCAGCCATGGTCCCCCACGGGGGAAGGACGAGCAGTACTTC,CASSHGPPRGKDEQYF
TRBJ2-2,17,TRBD2,.,TRBV5-4,TGTGCCAGCAGCTTGGCGCTAGCGGGGGGGCCCACCGGGGAGCTGTTTTTT,CASSLALAGGPTGELFF
TRBJ1-4,17,TRBD1,.,TRBV4-1,TGCGCCAGCAGCCAAGACCAACAGGGGGCGCGAATATATGTACTGTTTTTT,CASSQDQQGARIYVLFF
TRBJ1-5,15,.,.,TRBV4-3,TGCGCCAGCAGCCAAGACAGGATGAGCAATCAGCCCCAGCATTTT,CASSQDRMSNQPQHF
TRBJ1-1,15,TRBD1,.,TRBV5-1,TGCGCCAGCAGCTTGTTGGTTCAGGGGGGGACTGAAGCTTTCTTT,CASSLLVQGGTEAFF
TRBJ1-3,15,.,.,TRBV28,TGTGCCAGCAGTTTAGGCAGGGATCCCGGAAACACCATATATTTT,CASSLGRDPGNTIYF
TRBJ1-4,16,.,.,TRBV28,TGTGCCAGCAGTTTAGGTAGACGGGGAACTAATGAAAAACTGTTTTTT,CASSLGRRGTNEKLFF
TRBJ2-2,15,.,.,TRBV19,TGTGCCAGTAGTATTTTTCCAGCGAACACCGGGGAGCTGTTTTTT,CASSIFPANTGELFF
TRBJ2-2,16,.,.,TRBV27,TGTGCCAGCAGTTTACTGCCTGGAGGGCCTACCGGGGAGCTGTTTTTT,CASSLLPGGPTGELFF
TRBJ2-2,15,TRBD1,.,TRBV28,TGTGCCAGCAGTCGTCCGGGACAGGGCGTCGGGGAGCTGTTTTTT,CASSRPGQGVGELFF
TRBJ2-4,14,TRBD1,.,TRBV29-1,TGCAGCGTGTCGACAGGGGGACGCGGTAACATTCAGTACTTC,CSVSTGGRGNIQYF
TRBJ2-1,14,TRBD2,.,TRBV4-1,TGCGCCAGCAGCCAAGGACTAGCAGGGAATGAGCAGTTCTTC,CASSQGLAGNEQFF
TRBJ1-4,15,TRBD1,.,TRBV5-8,TGTGCCAGCAGCTTGAACGGACAGGTGAATGAAAAACTGTTTTTT,CASSLNGQVNEKLFF
TRBJ2-2,14,.,.,TRBV7-2,TGTGCCAGCAGCCCGAGGAGGAACACCGGGGAGCTGTTTTTT,CASSPRRNTGELFF
TRBJ2-7,15,.,.,TRBV7-9,TGTGCCAGCAGCTTAGGGGGGGCGAAGGCCTACGAGCAGTACTTC,CASSLGGAKAYEQYF
TRBJ2-5,12,.,.,TRBV5-6,TGTGCCAGCAGCCGAGGGCTAGAGACCCAGTACTTC,CASSRGLETQYF
TRBJ2-2,16,.,once,TRBV19,TGTGCCAGTAGTACGGAGGTCACAGGTTTACCCGGGGAGCTGTTTTTT,CASSTEVTGLPGELFF
TRBJ2-7,12,.,.,TRBV29-1,TGCAGCGTTGAAGGCCAGGGTAGGGAGCAGTACTTC,CSVEGQGREQYF
TRBJ2-3,15,.,.,TRBV9,TGTGCCAGCAGCGTAATCGATTATAGCACAGATACGCAGTATTTT,CASSVIDYSTDTQYF
TRBJ2-3,15,.,.,TRBV29-1,TGCAGCGTTGAAGATTTGGCAGGGGGCACAGATACGCAGTATTTT,CSVEDLAGGTDTQYF
TRBJ1-5,15,TRBD1,few,TRBV4-1,TGCGCCAGCAGCCCGGCCAGGGACAGGAATCAGCCCCAGCATTTT,CASSPARDRNQPQHF